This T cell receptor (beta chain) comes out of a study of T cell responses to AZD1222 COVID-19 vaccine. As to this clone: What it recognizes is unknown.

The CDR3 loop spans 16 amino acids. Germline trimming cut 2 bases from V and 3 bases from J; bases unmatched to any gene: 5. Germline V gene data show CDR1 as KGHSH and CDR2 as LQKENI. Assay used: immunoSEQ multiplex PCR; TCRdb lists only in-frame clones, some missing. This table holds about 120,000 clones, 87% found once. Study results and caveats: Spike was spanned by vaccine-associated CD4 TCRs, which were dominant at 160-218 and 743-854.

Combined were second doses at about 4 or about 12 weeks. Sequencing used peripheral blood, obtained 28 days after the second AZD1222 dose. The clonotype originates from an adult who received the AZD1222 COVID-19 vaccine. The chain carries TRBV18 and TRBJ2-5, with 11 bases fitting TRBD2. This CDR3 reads CASSPSGLAVKETQYF. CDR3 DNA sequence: TGTGCCAGCTCACCATCGGGACTAGCGGTCAAAGAGACCCAGTACTTC.